The present entry profiles one TCR beta chain with its context. As yet, its antigen is unknown. The source of the sample is a study of neoadjuvant anti-PD-1 for oral cavity cancer. Overall study context: Around day 43, patients without progression received a fourth nivolumab dose before surgery. General study results and limits: Each response group had just a few patients in TCR analyses. Treg/Th17 ratio rose with pretreatment blood and fell with post-treatment tumor TCRbeta clonality.

The junction had 5 bases not matched to a gene; V was cut back by 4 bases and J by 3 bases. From germline, CDR1 is LNHDA and CDR2 SQIVND (reference sequence). The length of the CDR3 is 15 residues. Two replicates per tumor sample, mostly from approximately 4.6 ug of genomic DNA. The data were produced by immunoSEQ multiplex PCR, yet TCRdb's version contains in-frame clones alone and is incomplete. Of approximately 16,000 clones in the sample, roughly 35% were seen once. As to time point: after neoadjuvant nivolumab, at surgical resection. The sequences come from tumor tissue, collected after nivolumab (anti-PD-1) treatment. The source is a person between 35 and 79 years old with oral cavity squamous cell carcinoma. The V and J genes are TRBV19 and TRBJ1-4; 7 bases are a match to TRBD1. The CDR3 DNA sequence: TGTGCCAGTAGTACACGGACAGGTTCTAATGAAAAACTGTTTTTT. Protein: CASSTRTGSNEKLFF.